This T cell receptor beta chain was profiled in a study of shared clonotypes between healthy human individuals. Overall study results and limits: Depth of sequencing was expected to influence donor clonotype sharing.

At deep level, the assay was performed. Only in-frame clones appear in the TCRdb table, and some are missing; sequencing was by immunoSEQ multiplex PCR. The table has about 680,000 clones, roughly nine tenths seen once. Terminally differentiated effector memory CD45RA+ cells were excluded from the naive CD8 cells, which were CD45RO-negative and positively selected for CCR7. CDR3 length: 14 amino acids. Per germline, CDR1 SEHNR and CDR2 FQNEAQ (reference sequence). With 3 bases removed from V and 0 bases from J, the gap between germline ends came to 9 bases. A word on this clone: No antigen is known for it.

The sequenced sample was naive CD8+ T cells sorted from blood. The V gene is TRBV7-9, the J gene TRBJ2-7; D remains ambiguous. This TCR was recovered from a man under 40 in good health. CDR3 bases: TGTGCCAGCAGCTTGAGCTTTTCCTCCTACGAGCAGTACTTC. It specifies CASSLSFSSYEQYF.